This TCR beta chain was profiled in a study of blood T cell repertoires in COVID-19 (dated by TCRdb to between 2020 and 2021). Notes on the research overall: Collaborator samples came from the United States, Italy and Spain and covered acute and convalescent phases of COVID-19. The material from the prospective study consisted of cDNA or gDNA derived from T cells, B-cell-depleted T cells, or PBMCs. Deeply sampled blood TCRbeta repertoires from subjects exposed to, actively infected with, or recovered from COVID-19 were included in the dataset. A freely available public database, intended as a resource for researchers studying the immune response to SARS-CoV-2, is where the repertoires were released. Samples were obtained from the ongoing ImmuneRACE study (first 160 participants) and from over 1,000 subjects provided by 6 global collaborators. The sample metadata nearly always contained a de-identified subject ID, COVID-19 status, age in years and sex. HLA class I and class II types, where available, came from metadata supplied by the sample provider rather than from assay-based typing.

Comments on this clone: It lacks a known antigen. Per-base quality was not reported, and no clone a single base away is much larger than it.

The collaborating institutions used their own protocols to collect whole blood in K2EDTA tubes. For TCRbeta analysis, collaborator samples were shipped as frozen whole blood, as isolated PBMCs, or as DNA extracted from either sample type. V is shortened by 2 bases, J by 4 bases, and the region joining them spans 11 bases. Counted from cysteine to phenylalanine, this CDR3 has 14 amino acids. Only the CDR3 portion is preserved as DNA: 42 bases, with reading frame beginning at the first base. CDR1 and CDR2 are read off the germline V gene as MNHEY and SVGEGT. The paper as a whole reports these results and caveats: The amount of clinical and demographic metadata varied by source and participant and was provided uncurated.

TCRbeta CDR3 regions were amplified from genomic DNA using the immunoSEQ Assay, a bias-controlled multiplex PCR. The source study handled its data this way. Nucleated cell counts per sample were estimated from amplification of reference gene primers within the assay. To quantify the absolute abundance of each unique TCRbeta CDR3 rearrangement, sequence reads were collapsed and filtered. Productive Simpson clonality was computed per sample as the square root of Simpson's diversity index over productive rearrangements. Drawn from immuneACCESS, this table holds only the in-frame rearrangements with V and J called that TCRdb kept. Clones are partly lost; checked studies trace under half to an unresolved V gene and leave the rest unexplained. D and trimming were read from the DNA, whereas the V and J calls and clone size are those reported in that table. Counted in this sample were roughly 150,000 clones; around 90% of them appeared once. The top ten constitute about 5% of the sample.

The specimen sequenced was peripheral blood. The receptor chain draws on TRBV6-2 or TRBV6-3 and TRBJ2-5; a weak D assignment points to TRBD2 (6 bases agree). The TCR comes from a human donor in a cohort sampled during active COVID-19. The sequenced DNA is TGTGCCAGCAGTTACAGGGTGGGGGGAGAGACCCAGTACTTC. This translates into CASSYRVGGETQYF.